This entry lists 13 T cell receptor beta chains sequenced from one sample in a study of cytomegalovirus exposure and HLA in healthy donors. 60 Vbeta and 13 Jbeta primers were used in PCR. Assay used: immunoSEQ multiplex PCR; TCRdb lists only in-frame clones, some missing. Among some 150,000 clones listed, approximately 84% were seen once. Sequenced material: PBMCs. These TCRs come from a middle-aged woman in good health and CMV-seronegative.

The rearrangement joins TRBV6-6 to TRBJ1-6; D is unresolved. The CDR3 contains 13 residues. From germline, CDR1 is MNHNY and CDR2 SVGAGI (reference sequence). V lost 9 bases and J lost 1, with 7 bases in between. In DNA, the CDR3 is TGTGCCAGTTGGAGGTCCTATAATTCACCCCTCCACTTT. Protein: CASWRSYNSPLHF.

The J gene is TRBJ2-7, the V gene TRBV11-2, with D perhaps matching TRBD1 (5 bases). V lost 5 bases, J lost 2 bases, and 22 bases lay in between. CDR1 and CDR2 from the germline V gene are SGHAT and FQNNGV. The CDR3 length is 17 residues. CDR3 amino acids: CASSPLDTLISPYEQYF. Here the CDR3 DNA reads TGTGCCAGCAGCCCCCTGGACACTTTAATTTCGCCCTACGAGCAGTACTTC.

The rearrangement joins TRBV7-3 to TRBJ2-1, with 14 bases aligning to TRBD2. Germline V gene sequence: CDR1 SGHTA, CDR2 FQGTGA. This CDR3 region has 21 residues. Trimming removed 1 base from V and 7 bases from J; junction bases left unmatched: 18. The CDR3 region is CASSLIKTGTSGSRGRNEQFF. In nucleotides, the CDR3 is TGTGCCAGCAGCTTAATCAAGACCGGGACTAGCGGGAGTCGTGGTCGGAATGAGCAGTTCTTC.

This clone appeared a few times. The chain couples TRBV5-4 to TRBJ1-4, with TRBD1 matching 11 bases. V dropped 4 bases and J dropped 7; count of bases not matched to a gene: 12. The CDR3 is made up of 17 amino acids. Germline-derived CDR1 and CDR2 are SGHNT and YYREEE (reference sequence). For the CDR3, the DNA is TGTGCCAGCAGCCCGGGCGGACAGGGGGCCGGAAGTGAAAAACTGTTTTTT. It yields the protein CASSPGGQGAGSEKLFF.

The rearrangement links TRBV7-2 to TRBJ1-4; 8 nucleotides agree with TRBD1. The CDR3 totals 15 residues. V lost 5 bases and J lost 8; bases outside the gene matches: 10. Per the germline V gene, CDR1 is SGHTA and CDR2 is FQGNSA. For the CDR3, the DNA is TGTGCCAGCAGCGACGACAGGGGATCGGAGGAAAAACTGTTTTTT. Translation: CASSDDRGSEEKLFF.

The chain carries TRBV4-3 and TRBJ2-3, with D possibly TRBD2 on 5 matching bases. Germline CDR1 reads LGHNA; CDR2 reads YSLEER. This CDR3 is built from 14 residues. With 0 bases removed from V and 4 bases from J, the gap between germline ends came to 8 bases. The CDR3 spells CASSQDTEADTQYF. As DNA, the CDR3 is TGCGCCAGCAGCCAAGATACGGAGGCAGATACGCAGTATTTT.

The chain links TRBV6-6 to TRBJ1-2, with D tentatively TRBD1 (6 bases). V was pared by 6 bases and J by 6 bases, with 17 bases between. The germline V gene encodes CDR1 MNHNY and CDR2 SVGAGI (reference sequence). CDR3 size: 14 residues. CDR3 nucleotides: TGTGCCAGCAGAGGGGGGGGGAAGGGGAATGGCTACACCTTC. Translation gives CASRGGGKGNGYTF.

The chain recombines TRBV7-3 with TRBJ2-1; D remains ambiguous. Germline CDR1 SGHTA, CDR2 FQGTGA. The CDR3 spans 12 residues. Trimming pared 3 bases from V and 5 bases from J, leaving 5 bases between. In nucleotides, the CDR3 is TGTGCCAGCAGCTTTAGAAACAATGAGCAGTTCTTC. Translated, it gives CASSFRNNEQFF.

The rearrangement links TRBV25-1 to TRBJ2-5; D may be TRBD2 (6 bases). The DNA end favors TRBJ2-7, so the J call may be wrong. The germline gives CDR1 MGHDK, CDR2 SYGVNS. CDR3 length: 13 amino acids. The DNA of the CDR3 is TGTGCCAGCAGTGTTGGTGGGGGGTACGAGCAGTACTTC. Translating it yields CASSVGGGYEQYF.

V is TRBV6-6 and J is TRBJ2-1; 9 bases agree with TRBD2. The CDR3 is made up of 15 amino acids. The germline V gene has CDR1 MNHNY and CDR2 SVGAGI (reference sequence). The V and J ends lost 2 bases and 6 bases, in that order; junction bases with no gene match: 5. CDR3 sequence reads: CASSYIAGVRNEQFF. DNA for the CDR3: TGTGCCAGCAGTTACATAGCGGGAGTTCGCAATGAGCAGTTCTTC.

This clone was seen just once. V gene TRBV29-1 combines with J gene TRBJ1-5, with a weak D call TRBD1 (6 bases). Deletions cut 4 bases from V and 0 bases from J, with 16 bases between. The CDR3 runs to 16 residues. CDR1 SQVTM and CDR2 ANQGSEA come from the germline V gene. The CDR3, as DNA: TGCAGCGTTGTGCTTAGGACAGTCTATAGCAATCAGCCCCAGCATTTT. Translation gives CSVVLRTVYSNQPQHF.

This clone was recorded once. This chain uses TRBV5-4 with TRBJ2-4; 10 nucleotides line up with TRBD2. The trim removed 2 bases at V and 3 bases at J, leaving 5 bases unmatched. This CDR3 region has 16 residues. CDR1 SGHNT and CDR2 YYREEE come from the germline V gene (reference sequence). The CDR3 nucleotides read TGTGCCAGCAGCTTAGAAGCGGGAGGGAACAAAAACATTCAGTACTTC. Its translation is CASSLEAGGNKNIQYF.

The J gene is TRBJ2-1, the V gene TRBV28, with 7 nucleotides matching TRBD1. After removal of 6 bases from V and 5 bases from J, the junction contained 10 bases not matched to a gene. Germline lookup yields CDR1 MDHEN and CDR2 SYDVKM. The CDR3 totals 15 residues. The CDR3 coding sequence is TGTGCCAGCAGCTCACCGGGACAGAAGGACAATGAGCAGTTCTTC. Its translation is CASSSPGQKDNEQFF.